This T cell receptor beta chain was sequenced during a study of T cell repertoires in cytomegalovirus infection. Across the study: Researchers turned to recently identified HLA-C-restricted CMV epitopes as well as well-studied HLA-B-restricted ones. Public TCR beta signature analysis indicated the presence of both CMV infection and matching HLA type.

This clonotype was found many times. As yet, its antigen is unknown. The junction shows a germline mismatch at one end, possibly a read error. General study results and limits: HLA-C-restricted TCR beta clonotypes specific for CMV led the ex vivo response.

TCRdb ran MiXCR on the reads and lists one entry per CDR3 protein. The table records around 900,000 distinct CDR3 sequences, less than 35% of them present only once. The CDR3 totals 11 residues. The origin of this receptor is a human donor in good health (CMV status not recorded). Some clones in this sample may be carry-over from other donors' samples. The starting material was cultured CD8+ T cells from PBMCs, obtained from culture after CMV antigen stimulation. This chain connects TRBV12-3 or TRBV12-4 to TRBJ1-2; no clear D. The CDR3 spells CASSLGYGYTF. Here the CDR3 DNA reads TGTGCCAGCAGCTTAGGCTATGGCTACACCTTC.